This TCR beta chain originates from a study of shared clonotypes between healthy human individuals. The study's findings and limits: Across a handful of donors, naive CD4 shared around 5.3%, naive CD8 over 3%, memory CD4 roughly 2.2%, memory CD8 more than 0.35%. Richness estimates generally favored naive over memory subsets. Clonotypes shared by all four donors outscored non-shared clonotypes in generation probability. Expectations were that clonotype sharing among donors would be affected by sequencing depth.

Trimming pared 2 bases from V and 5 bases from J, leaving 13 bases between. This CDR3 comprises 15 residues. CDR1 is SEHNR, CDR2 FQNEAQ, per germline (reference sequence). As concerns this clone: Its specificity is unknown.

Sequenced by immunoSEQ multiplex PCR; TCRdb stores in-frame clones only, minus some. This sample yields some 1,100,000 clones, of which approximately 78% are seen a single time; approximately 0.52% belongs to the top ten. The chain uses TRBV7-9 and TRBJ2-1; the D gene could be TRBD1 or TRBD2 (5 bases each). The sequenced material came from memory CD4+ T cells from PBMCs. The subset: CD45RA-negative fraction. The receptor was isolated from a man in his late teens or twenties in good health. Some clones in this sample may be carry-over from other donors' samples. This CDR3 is CASSLLGAGDNEQFF. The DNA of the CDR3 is TGTGCCAGCAGCTTATTAGGGGCGGGCGACAATGAGCAGTTCTTC. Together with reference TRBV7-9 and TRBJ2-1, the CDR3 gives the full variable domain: DTGVSQNPRHKITKRGQNVTFRCDPISEHNRLYWYRQTLGQGPEFLTYFQNEAQLEKSRLLSDRFSAERPKGSFSTLEIQRTEQGDSAMYLCASSLLGAGDNEQFFGPGTRLTVL.